The rows below give T cell receptor beta chains drawn from one sample of a study of shared clonotypes between healthy human individuals. Measured with immunoSEQ multiplex PCR; TCRdb has only the in-frame clones, and not every one. The top ten hold roughly 0.36% of the sample, which has 2 million to 3 million clones, over 85% seen once. Sample: naive CD4+ T cells from PBMCs. These receptors were taken from a man aged 18 to 30 in good health. Some clones in this sample may be carry-over from other donors' samples. The CDR3 runs from the conserved cysteine through the conserved F or W. Each record gives: CDR3 DNA, CDR3 protein, D gene, J gene, V gene, clone size. A D gene is named only where the DNA matches it firmly. Clone sizes are given selectively: once, few, many, or a class where the clone is expanded.

TGTGCCAGCAGCACGGGACTAGCGGTCGGCGAGCAGTACTTC	CASSTGLAVGEQYF	TRBD2	TRBJ2-7	TRBV7-2	NA
TGTGCCAGCAGCCGAGAGATCCAGGGGGCGAATGAAAAACTGTTTTTT	CASSREIQGANEKLFF	TRBD1	TRBJ1-4	TRBV14	NA
TGTGCCAGCGAAGGGGTACTCCCGGGGGGGGCCCAGTACTTC	CASEGVLPGGAQYF	TRBD2	TRBJ2-5	TRBV25-1	NA
TGTGCCAGCAGCTGGGACAGGAAGGCTTTTGTAGAGCAGTACTTC	CASSWDRKAFVEQYF	TRBD1	TRBJ2-7	TRBV5-8	NA
TGTGCCAGCAGTTCGCGGGGGTCCTACAATGAGCAGTTCTTC	CASSSRGSYNEQFF	TRBD2	TRBJ2-1	TRBV5-6	NA
TGCGCCAGCAGCTCCTCAGCTCTGGGAGGAAACACCATATATTTT	CASSSSALGGNTIYF	NA	TRBJ1-3	TRBV5-1	NA
TGTGCCAGCACTGTCGCTACAGGGGTTGGGGGCACTGAAGCTTTCTTT	CASTVATGVGGTEAFF	TRBD1	TRBJ1-1	TRBV28	NA
TGTGCCAGCAGTCCCATTCCGGGACAGGGGACAGATACGCAGTATTTT	CASSPIPGQGTDTQYF	TRBD1	TRBJ2-3	TRBV28	NA
TGTGCCAGCTCACTGAGCAGGGCCGCAAATGAGCAGTACTTC	CASSLSRAANEQYF	NA	TRBJ2-7	TRBV18	NA
TGTGCCAGCAGCCCCGGGACAAGTAATGAAAAACTGTTTTTT	CASSPGTSNEKLFF	NA	TRBJ1-4	TRBV7-9	once
TGCGCCAGCAGCTTGGCCGGGAGCGGGAGGGTTCACGAGCAGTACTTC	CASSLAGSGRVHEQYF	TRBD2	TRBJ2-7	TRBV5-1	NA
TGTGCCAGCAGCCAAGAAGGGACAGCCCACTACGAGCAGTACTTC	CASSQEGTAHYEQYF	TRBD1	TRBJ2-7	TRBV7-6	NA
TGTGCCAGCAGTTACTCGGACTCACAAGCCGGGGAGCTGTTTTTT	CASSYSDSQAGELFF	NA	TRBJ2-2	TRBV6-5	NA
TGTGCCAGCACTTCAAAGGGGGTTAGCAATCAGCCCCAGCATTTT	CASTSKGVSNQPQHF	NA	TRBJ1-5	TRBV2	NA
TGTGCCAGCAGCTTAGACAGGGGGCCCCCCTACGAGCAGTACTTC	CASSLDRGPPYEQYF	TRBD1	TRBJ2-7	TRBV7-9	once
TGCGCCAGCAGCCCAGGGGTCATGAACACTGAAGCTTTCTTT	CASSPGVMNTEAFF	NA	TRBJ1-1	TRBV5-1	NA
TGTGCCAGCAGTTATTCGACTAGCGGGAGTTTTAAAGAGGAGTCCTACAATGAGCAGTTCTTC	CASSYSTSGSFKEESYNEQFF	TRBD2	TRBJ2-1	TRBV6-9	NA
TGTGCCAGCAGTGTCAGTCCTTACAATGAGCAGTTCTTC	CASSVSPYNEQFF	NA	TRBJ2-1	TRBV9	NA
TGTGCCAGCAGCCGAGGACAGGGTGAAGGCTACACCTTC	CASSRGQGEGYTF	TRBD1	TRBJ1-2	TRBV5-6	NA
TGTGCCAGCAGCCAAAGAGCGGGGACTACTCCCAATGAGCAGTTCTTC	CASSQRAGTTPNEQFF	TRBD2	TRBJ2-1	TRBV9	NA
TGCAGCGTTAGGGGTTTAAGGACGAACACTGAAGCTTTCTTT	CSVRGLRTNTEAFF	NA	TRBJ1-1	TRBV29-1	NA
TGTGCCAGCAACTCGCTAGCGGGAGACAAAGAGACCCAGTACTTC	CASNSLAGDKETQYF	TRBD2	TRBJ2-5	TRBV28	NA
TGTGCCAGCAGCACGGACAGAGCTAGCACAGATACGCAGTATTTT	CASSTDRASTDTQYF	NA	TRBJ2-3	TRBV5-4	NA
TGTGCCAGTAGTATGGTAGGGGAAAAAGCTAACTATGGCTACACCTTC	CASSMVGEKANYGYTF	NA	TRBJ1-2	TRBV19	NA
TGTGCCAGCAGTTATATAGCAAATACGCAGTATTTT	CASSYIANTQYF	NA	TRBJ2-3	TRBV6-6	NA
TGTGCCAGCAGCGGGCCGGGCACCTGGAGAACTGAAGCTTTCTTT	CASSGPGTWRTEAFF	NA	TRBJ1-1	TRBV2	NA
TGTGCCAGCAGTTTAAAGTCAGGGATCTCCTACGAGCAGTACTTC	CASSLKSGISYEQYF	NA	TRBJ2-7	TRBV27	NA
TGCAGCGTTGGTGGAGCGTCGAACACCGGGGAGCTGTTTTTT	CSVGGASNTGELFF	NA	TRBJ2-2	TRBV29-1	NA